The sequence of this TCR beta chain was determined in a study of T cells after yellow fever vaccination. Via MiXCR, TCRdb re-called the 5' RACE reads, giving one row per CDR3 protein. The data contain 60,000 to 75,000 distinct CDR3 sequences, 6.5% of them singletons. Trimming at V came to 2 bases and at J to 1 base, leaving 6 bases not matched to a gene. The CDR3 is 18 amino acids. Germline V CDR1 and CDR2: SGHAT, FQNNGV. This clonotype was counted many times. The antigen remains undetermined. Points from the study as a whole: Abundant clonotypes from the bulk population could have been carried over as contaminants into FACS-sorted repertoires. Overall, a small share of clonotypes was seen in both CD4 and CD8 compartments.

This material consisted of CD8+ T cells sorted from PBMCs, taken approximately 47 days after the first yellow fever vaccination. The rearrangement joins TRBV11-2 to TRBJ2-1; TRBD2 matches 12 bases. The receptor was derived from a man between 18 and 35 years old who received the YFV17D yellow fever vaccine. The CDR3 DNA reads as TGTGCCAGCAGCTTATTCCCTAGCGGGGGGGTTTCCTACAATGAGCAGTTCTTC. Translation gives CASSLFPSGGVSYNEQFF.